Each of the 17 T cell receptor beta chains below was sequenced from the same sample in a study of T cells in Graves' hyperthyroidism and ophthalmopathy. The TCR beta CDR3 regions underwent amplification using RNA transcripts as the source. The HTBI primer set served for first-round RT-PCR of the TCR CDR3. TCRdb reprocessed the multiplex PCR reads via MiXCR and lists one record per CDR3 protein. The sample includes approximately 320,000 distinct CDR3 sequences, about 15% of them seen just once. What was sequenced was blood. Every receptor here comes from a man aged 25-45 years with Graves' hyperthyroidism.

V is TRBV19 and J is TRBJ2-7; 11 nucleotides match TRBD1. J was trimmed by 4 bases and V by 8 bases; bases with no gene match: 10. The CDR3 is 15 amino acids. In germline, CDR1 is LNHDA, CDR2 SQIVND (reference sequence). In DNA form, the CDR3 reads TGTGCCAGTCGATTTGGGACAGGGGGGCTTTACGAGCAGTACTTC. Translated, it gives CASRFGTGGLYEQYF.

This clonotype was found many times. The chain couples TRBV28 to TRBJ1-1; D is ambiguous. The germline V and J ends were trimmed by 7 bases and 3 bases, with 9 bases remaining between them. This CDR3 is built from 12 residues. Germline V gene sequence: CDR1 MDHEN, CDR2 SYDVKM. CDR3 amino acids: CASTIRDTEAFF. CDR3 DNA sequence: TGTGCCAGCACCATCCGGGACACTGAAGCTTTCTTT.

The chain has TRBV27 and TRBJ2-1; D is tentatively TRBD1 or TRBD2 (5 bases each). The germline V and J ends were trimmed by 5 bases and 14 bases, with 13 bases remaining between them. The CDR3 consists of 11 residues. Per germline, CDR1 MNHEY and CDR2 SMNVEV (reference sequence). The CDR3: CASSHGTAKFF. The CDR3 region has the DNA TGTGCCAGCAGTCACGGGACGGCGAAGTTCTTC.

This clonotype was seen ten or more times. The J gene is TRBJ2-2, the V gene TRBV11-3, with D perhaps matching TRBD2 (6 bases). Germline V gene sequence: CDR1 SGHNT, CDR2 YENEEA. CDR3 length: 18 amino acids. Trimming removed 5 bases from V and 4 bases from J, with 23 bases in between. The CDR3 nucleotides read TGTGCCAGCAGCCACCCCATAGGAGGGAAAGGTAGCACCGGGGAGCTGTTTTTT. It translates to CASSHPIGGKGSTGELFF.

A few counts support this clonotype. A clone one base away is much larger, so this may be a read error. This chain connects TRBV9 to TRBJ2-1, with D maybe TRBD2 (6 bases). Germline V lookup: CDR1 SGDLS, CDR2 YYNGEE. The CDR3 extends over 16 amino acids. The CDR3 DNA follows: TGTACCAGCAGCGTAGTAGCGGTAAGCTCCTACAATGAGCAGTTCTTC. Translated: CTSSVVAVSSYNEQFF.

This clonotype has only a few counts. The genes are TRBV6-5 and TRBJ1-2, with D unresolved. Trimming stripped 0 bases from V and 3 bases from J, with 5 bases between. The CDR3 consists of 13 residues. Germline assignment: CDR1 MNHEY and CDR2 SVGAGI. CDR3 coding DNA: TGTGCCAGCAGTTACTCCTCTGACTATGGCTACACCTTC. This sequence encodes CASSYSSDYGYTF.

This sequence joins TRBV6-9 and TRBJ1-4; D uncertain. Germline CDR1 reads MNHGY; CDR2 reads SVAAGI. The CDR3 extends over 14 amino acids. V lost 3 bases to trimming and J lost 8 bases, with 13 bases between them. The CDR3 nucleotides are TGTGCCAGCAGTTACGTTAGGCAGCGAGAAAAACTGTTTTTT. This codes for CASSYVRQREKLFF.

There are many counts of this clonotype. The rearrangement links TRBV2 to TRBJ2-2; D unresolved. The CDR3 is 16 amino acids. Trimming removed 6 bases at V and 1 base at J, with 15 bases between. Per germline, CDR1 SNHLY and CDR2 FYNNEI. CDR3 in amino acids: CASSPAGSLNTGELFF. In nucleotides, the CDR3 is TGTGCCAGCAGCCCTGCAGGTTCTTTGAACACCGGGGAGCTGTTTTTT.

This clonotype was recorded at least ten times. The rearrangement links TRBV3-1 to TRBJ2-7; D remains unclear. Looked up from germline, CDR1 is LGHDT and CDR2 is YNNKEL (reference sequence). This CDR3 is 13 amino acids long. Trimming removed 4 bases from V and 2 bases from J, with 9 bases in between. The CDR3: CASSPTNTYEQYF. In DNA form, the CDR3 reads TGTGCCAGCAGCCCGACGAATACCTACGAGCAGTACTTC.

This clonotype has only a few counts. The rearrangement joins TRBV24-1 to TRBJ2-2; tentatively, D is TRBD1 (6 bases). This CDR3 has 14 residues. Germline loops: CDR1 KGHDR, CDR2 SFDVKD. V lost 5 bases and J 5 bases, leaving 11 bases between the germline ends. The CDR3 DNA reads TGTGCCACCAGTGGAGGGGGTGTGACCGGGGAGCTGTTTTTT. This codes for CATSGGGVTGELFF.

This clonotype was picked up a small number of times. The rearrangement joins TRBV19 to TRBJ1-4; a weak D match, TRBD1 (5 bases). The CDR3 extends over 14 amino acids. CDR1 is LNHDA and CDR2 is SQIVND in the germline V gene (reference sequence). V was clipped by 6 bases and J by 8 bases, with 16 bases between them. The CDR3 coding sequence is TGTGCCAGTAGAAACGGCGACTGGGGCGAAAAACTGTTTTTT. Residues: CASRNGDWGEKLFF.

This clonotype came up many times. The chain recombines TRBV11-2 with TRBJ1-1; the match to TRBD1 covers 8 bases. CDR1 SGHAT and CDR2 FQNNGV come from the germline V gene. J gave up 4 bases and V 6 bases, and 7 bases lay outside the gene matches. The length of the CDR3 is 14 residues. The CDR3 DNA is TGTGCCAGCAGATTCAGGGGGCTATTCACTGAAGCTTTCTTT. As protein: CASRFRGLFTEAFF.

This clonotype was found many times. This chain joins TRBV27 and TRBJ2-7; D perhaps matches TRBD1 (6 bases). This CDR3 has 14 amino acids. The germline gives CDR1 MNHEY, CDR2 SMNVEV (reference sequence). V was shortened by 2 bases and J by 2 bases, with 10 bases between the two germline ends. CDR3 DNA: TGTGCCAGCAGTTTAAGTCAGGGGCCCTACGAGCAGTACTTC. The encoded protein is CASSLSQGPYEQYF.

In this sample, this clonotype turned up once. CDR3 in DNA: TGTGCCAGCAGCTCCTCCCCTCGTCTGCGGACAGCTAATGAAAAACTGTTTTTT. Protein sequence: CASSSSPRLRTANEKLFF. This chain connects TRBV7-2 to TRBJ1-4, with D possibly matching TRBD1 (6 bases). The CDR3 sequence is 18 residues long. The germline gives CDR1 SGHTA, CDR2 FQGNSA. The V and J ends lost 4 bases and 3 bases respectively, with 21 bases between them.

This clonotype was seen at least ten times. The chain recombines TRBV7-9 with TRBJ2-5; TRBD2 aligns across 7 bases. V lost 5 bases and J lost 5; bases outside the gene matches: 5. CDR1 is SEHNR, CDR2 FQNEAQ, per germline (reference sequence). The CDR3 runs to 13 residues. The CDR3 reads CASSQRGWETQYF. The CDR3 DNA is TGTGCCAGCAGCCAGCGGGGTTGGGAGACCCAGTACTTC.

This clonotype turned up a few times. As DNA, the CDR3 is TGTGCCAGCAGTCTACTCTTAGGACCCACCGGGGAGCTGTTTTTT. Residues: CASSLLLGPTGELFF. The chain carries TRBV12-3 or TRBV12-4 and TRBJ2-2; D uncertain. With 5 bases removed from V and 4 bases from J, the gap between germline ends came to 14 bases. CDR3 length equals 15 residues.

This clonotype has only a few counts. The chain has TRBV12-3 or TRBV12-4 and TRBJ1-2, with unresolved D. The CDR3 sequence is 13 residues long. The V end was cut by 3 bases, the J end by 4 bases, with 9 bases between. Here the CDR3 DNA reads TGTGCCAGCAGTTTGGGTATGGGCTATGGCTACACCTTC. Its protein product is CASSLGMGYGYTF.